This T cell receptor (beta chain) was sequenced in a study of PD-1 blockade in classical Hodgkin lymphoma. Exposure to brentuximab vedotin varied, and each patient had relapsed following autologous stem cell transplantation. This table comes from immunoSEQ multiplex PCR, and its TCRdb copy is limited to in-frame clones, with some not included. The table lists approximately 14,000 clones, about 86% of them singletons. The CDR3 consists of 19 residues. V was pared by 0 bases and J by 1 base, with 22 bases between. The germline CDR1 and CDR2 sequences are SEHNR and FQNEAQ (reference sequence). This clonotype was obtained from a human donor with classical Hodgkin lymphoma. The V gene is TRBV7-9, the J gene TRBJ2-7; D is undetermined. The sample consisted of peripheral blood mononuclear cells (PBMCs), taken before the second cycle of nivolumab. CDR3 nucleotides: TGTGCCAGCAGCTTAGCGGGTGGCACTCCCTGGACCCGATCCTACGAGCAGTACTTC. It specifies CASSLAGGTPWTRSYEQYF.